This entry lists 6 T cell receptor beta chains sequenced from one sample in a study of cytomegalovirus exposure and HLA in healthy donors. The protocol was immunoSEQ multiplex PCR, while the TCRdb copy is restricted to in-frame clones and leaves out a portion. The sample includes approximately 190,000 clones, roughly 82% of them seen just once. Material for sequencing was PBMCs. These receptors were taken from a woman aged 25 to 39 in good health and CMV-seropositive.

V and J are TRBV2 and TRBJ2-1; 10 bases fit TRBD2. Germline assignment: CDR1 SNHLY and CDR2 FYNNEI. V was clipped by 7 bases and J by 9 bases; unmatched bases: 6. The CDR3 loop spans 13 amino acids. In DNA, the CDR3 is TGTGCCAGCATTCTAGCGGGAGTTGGTGAGCAGTTCTTC. As protein: CASILAGVGEQFF.

V gene TRBV30 combines with J gene TRBJ1-4; D is perhaps TRBD1 (6 bases). Germline V gene lookup returns CDR1 GTSNPN and CDR2 SVGIG (reference sequence). This CDR3 spans 14 amino acids. V was clipped by 2 bases and J by 8 bases, with 15 bases between them. CDR3: CAWSRGALPEKLFF. The CDR3 bases are TGTGCCTGGAGTCGGGGGGCGCTCCCCGAAAAACTGTTTTTT.

The chain recombines TRBV15 with TRBJ1-4; no clear D gene. The V gene lost 0 bases and the J gene lost 5 bases, with 7 bases spanning the gap. Germline V gives CDR1 LNHNV, CDR2 YYDKDF (reference sequence). The CDR3 has 14 residues. CDR3: CATSRDLENEKLFF. DNA for the CDR3: TGTGCCACCAGCAGAGATTTAGAAAATGAAAAACTGTTTTTT.

V usage is TRBV5-1 and J usage is TRBJ1-2; no clear D gene. Trimming removed 8 bases at V and 4 bases at J, with 15 bases between. The CDR3 consists of 13 residues. Germline V gene data show CDR1 as SGHRS and CDR2 as YFSETQ. CDR3 DNA: TGCGCCAGTCGGGTAGCTAGCGCCTATGGCTACACCTTC. It is translated as CASRVASAYGYTF.

This rearrangement joins TRBV4-2 to TRBJ2-3, with 8 bases that match TRBD2. Germline V gene sequence: CDR1 LGHNA, CDR2 YNFKEQ. The CDR3 contains 16 residues. V shed 1 base and J 1 base; nucleotides not matched to a gene: 4. CDR3 DNA: TGTGCCAGCAGCCAAGTCCTAGCGGGTGGCACAGATACGCAGTATTTT. It yields the protein CASSQVLAGGTDTQYF.

V is TRBV19 and J is TRBJ2-2; no clear D. This CDR3 has 13 residues. The germline gives CDR1 LNHDA, CDR2 SQIVND (reference sequence). The V gene lost 4 bases and the J gene lost 1 base, with 4 bases spanning the gap. CDR3 protein: CASSSQNTGELFF. The DNA for the CDR3 is TGTGCCAGTAGTAGTCAGAACACCGGGGAGCTGTTTTTT.